The text below deals with one TCR beta chain. Its target antigen remains unknown. Base qualities are not at hand, and no much larger clone is one base apart. The germline V gene encodes CDR1 SGHVS and CDR2 FQNEAQ. Including cysteine and phenylalanine, the CDR3 has 15 amino acids. The CDR3 DNA has 45 bases and is translated from base 1. The V end loses 2 bases and the J end loses 5 bases, and a stretch of 13 bases separates them. TCRbeta CDR3 sequencing was performed on sorted unstimulated T cells and on proliferating T cells recovered from mixed lymphocyte reactions. Fresh whole blood from ten HLA-typed healthy donors served as the source for isolating PBMCs. To map where alloreactive clones came from, CD4+ non-regulatory T cells in the unstimulated state were FACS-sorted. This entry is derived from a study of siplizumab effects on memory and regulatory T cells (dated by TCRdb to the late 2010s). Background on the whole study: The study examined how the anti-CD2 antibody siplizumab affects alloreactive T-cell subsets in allogeneic mixed lymphocyte reactions built from human PBMCs.

The study at large found these results: Because sequences below about 10^-5 frequency were poorly captured, only a minor fraction of alloreactive clones could be mapped to unstimulated subsets. For roughly 80-97% of proliferating CD4+ or CD8+ clones, no naive or memory phenotype could be assigned. Greater diversity appeared to be present in unstimulated naive T cells than in memory T cells, and a substantial contribution to the alloresponse seemed to be made by naive cells. Whether proliferating Tregs from siplizumab cultures actually had suppressive function was not functionally confirmed. Among mappable alloreactive CD4+ clones, the Treg-derived fraction averaged about 75% with siplizumab versus 25% to 30% in control reactions. The cumulative frequency of alloreactive sequences traceable to unstimulated CD4+ memory T cells was significantly reduced by siplizumab.

The library was generated by the immunoSEQ multiplex PCR assay. Roughly 10^5 TCR templates per sample were assayed on the deep sequencing platform. Genomic DNA extracted from sorted T cells was used for TCRbeta CDR3 sequencing. On the authors' methods: The R programming language was used for clonal analysis of the TCRbeta CDR3 data. Alloreactive CD4+ and CD8+ clones were defined by comparing unstimulated samples with post-reaction CFSE-low samples. Regulatory or non-regulatory origin of alloreactive CD4+ clones was assigned by matching sequences to the sorted unstimulated Treg and non-Treg repertoires. The table comes from immuneACCESS by way of TCRdb, which keeps in-frame sequences with V and J called. Part of the clones is missing from these tables; in studies checked, under half for an unresolved V gene and the rest for unknown reasons. The DNA was the basis for D and trimming; V, J and clone size are from that table. The sample has approximately 100,000 clones on record, about 94% of them singletons. Over 0.15% of the sample belongs to the ten largest clones.

Material for sequencing was non-Treg CD4+ T cells sorted from blood. The cell subset or site tag for this specimen amounts to: FACS-sorted unstimulated CD4+ non-regulatory T cells. The TCR comes from a human donor in good health. The sequence is built from TRBV7-8 and TRBJ1-5, with a weak D call of TRBD1 (5 bases match). The CDR3 sequence is CASSLLGAPDQPQHF. The sequenced DNA: TGTGCCAGCAGCTTACTCGGGGCGCCGGATCAGCCCCAGCATTTT.